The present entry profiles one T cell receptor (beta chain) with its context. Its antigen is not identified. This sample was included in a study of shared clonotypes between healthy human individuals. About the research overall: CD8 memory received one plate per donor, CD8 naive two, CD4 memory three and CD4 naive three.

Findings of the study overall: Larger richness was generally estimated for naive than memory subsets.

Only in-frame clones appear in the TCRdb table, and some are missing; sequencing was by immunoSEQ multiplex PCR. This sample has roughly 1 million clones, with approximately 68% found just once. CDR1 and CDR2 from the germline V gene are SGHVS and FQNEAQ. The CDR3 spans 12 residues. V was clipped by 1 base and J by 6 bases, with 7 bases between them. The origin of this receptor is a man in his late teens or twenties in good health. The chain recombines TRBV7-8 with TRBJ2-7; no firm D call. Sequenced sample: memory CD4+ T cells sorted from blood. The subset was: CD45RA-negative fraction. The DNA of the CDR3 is TGTGCCAGCAGCTTAGACCGGTTCGAGCAGTACTTC. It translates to CASSLDRFEQYF.